The rows below give T cell receptor beta chains drawn from one sample of a study of OX40 agonist ivuxolimab in advanced cancers. Data came from immunoSEQ multiplex PCR; TCRdb stores just in-frame clones and leaves some out. The sample shows tens of thousands of clones, just over 90% of them seen only once. Material: CD4+ or CD8+ T cells sorted from blood, obtained in a trial of the OX40 agonist ivuxolimab. The receptor set was obtained from an adult with an advanced solid tumor such as melanoma, head and neck, liver or kidney cancer. Each CDR3 is given with its conserved first and last residue. A D gene is named only where the DNA matches it firmly. Clone size is given for some rows only: seen once, a few or many times, or a class if the clone is expanded.

J,D,V,size,CDR3,DNA
TRBJ2-5,NA,TRBV7-9,NA,CASSLGVGNQETQYF,TGTGCCAGCAGCTTAGGAGTAGGCAATCAAGAGACCCAGTACTTC
TRBJ1-2,NA,TRBV11-3,NA,CARPDRFANYGYTF,TGTGCCAGACCCGACAGGTTCGCAAACTATGGCTACACCTTC
TRBJ2-3,NA,TRBV6-5,once,CASSLTDENPTQYF,TGTGCCAGCAGTTTGACGGATGAGAACCCTACGCAGTATTTT
TRBJ1-5,NA,TRBV19,NA,CASSIDPGFQPQHF,TGTGCCAGTAGTATAGATCCGGGTTTCCAGCCCCAGCATTTT
TRBJ1-2,NA,TRBV29-1,NA,CSALGNYGYTF,TGCAGCGCCCTGGGGAACTATGGCTACACCTTC
TRBJ1-4,TRBD1,TRBV5-1,NA,CASKFGTAIINNEKLFF,TGCGCCAGCAAATTCGGGACAGCAATTATTAACAATGAAAAACTGTTTTTT
TRBJ2-3,TRBD2,TRBV11-2,NA,CASSLRLAGGPSTDTQYF,TGTGCCAGCAGCTTGCGACTAGCGGGGGGCCCTAGCACAGATACGCAGTATTTT
TRBJ1-4,TRBD1,TRBV19,NA,CASKDRVGGQLFF,TGTGCCAGTAAAGACAGGGTAGGAGGACAACTGTTTTTT
TRBJ2-1,TRBD2,TRBV9,NA,CASSLRLAGDAEQFF,TGTGCCAGCAGCCTTCGACTAGCGGGAGATGCTGAGCAGTTCTTC
TRBJ1-2,NA,TRBV9,NA,CASSAGQLNYGYTF,TGTGCCAGCAGCGCCGGACAGCTTAACTATGGCTACACCTTC
TRBJ1-1,NA,TRBV11-2,NA,CASSFAGRVNTEAFF,TGTGCCAGCAGCTTTGCGGGACGGGTGAACACTGAAGCTTTCTTT
TRBJ2-7,NA,TRBV14,once,CASSYLDYEQYF,TGTGCCAGCTCCTACTTGGACTACGAGCAGTACTTC
TRBJ2-7,NA,TRBV6-6,NA,CASRLTGLPYEQYF,TGTGCCAGCAGGCTAACAGGACTTCCCTACGAGCAGTACTTC
TRBJ2-2,NA,TRBV9,NA,CASSPTVSHTGELFF,TGTGCCAGCAGCCCGACAGTATCCCATACCGGGGAGCTGTTTTTT
TRBJ1-4,NA,TRBV19,NA,CASSMGVAVTNEKLFF,TGTGCCAGTAGTATGGGCGTCGCAGTGACTAATGAAAAACTGTTTTTT